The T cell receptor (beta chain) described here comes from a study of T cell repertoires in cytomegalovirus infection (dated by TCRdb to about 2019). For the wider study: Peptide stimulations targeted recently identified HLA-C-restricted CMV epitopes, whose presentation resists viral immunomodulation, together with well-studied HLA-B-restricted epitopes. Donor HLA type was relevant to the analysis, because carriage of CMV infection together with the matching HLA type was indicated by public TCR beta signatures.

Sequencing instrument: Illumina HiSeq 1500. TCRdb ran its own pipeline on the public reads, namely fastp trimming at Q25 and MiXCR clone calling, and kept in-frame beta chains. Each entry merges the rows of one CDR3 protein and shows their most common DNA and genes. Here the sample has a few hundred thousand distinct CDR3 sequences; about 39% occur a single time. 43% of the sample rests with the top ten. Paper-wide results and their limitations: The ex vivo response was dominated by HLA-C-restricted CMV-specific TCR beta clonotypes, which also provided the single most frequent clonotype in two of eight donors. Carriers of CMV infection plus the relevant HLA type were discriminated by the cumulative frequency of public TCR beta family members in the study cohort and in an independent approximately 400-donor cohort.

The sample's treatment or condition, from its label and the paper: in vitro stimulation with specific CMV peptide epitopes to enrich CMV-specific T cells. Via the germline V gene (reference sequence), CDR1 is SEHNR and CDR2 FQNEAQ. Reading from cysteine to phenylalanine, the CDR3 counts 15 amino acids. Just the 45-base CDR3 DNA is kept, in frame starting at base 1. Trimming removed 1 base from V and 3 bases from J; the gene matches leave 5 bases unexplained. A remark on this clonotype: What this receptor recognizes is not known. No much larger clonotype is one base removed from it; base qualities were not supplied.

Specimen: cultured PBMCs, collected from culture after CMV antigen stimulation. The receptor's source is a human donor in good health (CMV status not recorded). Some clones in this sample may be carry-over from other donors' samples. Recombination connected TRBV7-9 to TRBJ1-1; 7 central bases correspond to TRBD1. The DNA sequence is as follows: TGTGCCAGCAGCTTAGGCGGGACAGTCCACACTGAAGCTTTCTTT. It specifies CASSLGGTVHTEAFF.